The next 12 T cell receptor beta chains were all read from a single sample in a study of blood T cell repertoires in COVID-19 (TCRdb year 2020). The library was produced with the immunoSEQ multiplex PCR assay. The clones in this table, taken by TCRdb from immuneACCESS, are in-frame only. Not every clone is retained; where verified, under half of the shortfall comes from an unresolved V gene, and the cause of the rest is unknown. The sample table lists about 290,000 clones, approximately 86% of them with a count of one. Together, the top ten hold around 4% of the sample. The sequenced material came from peripheral blood. The receptors stem from a woman between 50 and 59 years old with active or convalescent COVID-19.

This clone came up a few times. The chain combines TRBV19 with TRBJ1-2; unclear D gene. CDR1 and CDR2 (germline): LNHDA, SQIVND (reference sequence). The V end was cut by 6 bases, the J end by 3 bases, with 5 bases between. CDR3 length equals 11 residues. The CDR3 is CASRQDYGYTF. CDR3 sequence (DNA): TGTGCCAGTAGGCAGGACTATGGCTACACCTTC.

V usage is TRBV18 and J usage is TRBJ2-7, with 9 bases aligning to TRBD2. Germline V lookup: CDR1 KGHSH, CDR2 LQKENI. The CDR3 is 15 residues long. Losses at the gene ends were 6 bases for V and 7 bases for J; bases not matched to a gene: 13. The CDR3: CASSPSGTSLREQYF. The CDR3 DNA reads TGTGCCAGCTCTCCTAGCGGGACGTCTCTTCGGGAGCAGTACTTC. The full variable domain, rest sourced from reference TRBV18 and TRBJ2-7, is NAGVMQNPRHLVRRRGQEARLRCSPMKGHSHVYWYRQLPEEGLKFMVYLQKENIIDESGMPKERFSAEFPKEGPSILRIQQVVRGDSAAYFCASSPSGTSLREQYFGPGTRLTVT.

Here the CDR3 reads CASSTWDRQNTEAFF. CDR3 sequence (DNA): TGTGCCAGCAGCACGTGGGACAGGCAGAACACTGAAGCTTTCTTT. This chain uses TRBV7-9 with TRBJ1-1, with 8 nucleotides matching TRBD1. Germline-derived CDR1 and CDR2 are SEHNR and FQNEAQ (reference sequence). This CDR3 is built from 15 residues. J gave up 1 base and V 5 bases, and 6 bases lay outside the gene matches.

The chain couples TRBV5-5 to TRBJ2-3; 9 nucleotides agree with TRBD2. With V trimmed by 2 bases and J by 3 bases, 1 base remained unmatched. CDR3 length: 14 residues. Germline V lookup: CDR1 SGHKS, CDR2 YYEKEE (reference sequence). The CDR3 region is CASSFAGGTDTQYF. CDR3 nucleotides: TGTGCCAGCAGCTTTGCGGGGGGGACAGATACGCAGTATTTT.

The chain uses TRBV5-6 and TRBJ2-3; TRBD2 agrees at 11 bases. V was clipped by 0 bases and J by 2 bases; unmatched bases: 2. Germline V gene data show CDR1 as SGHDT and CDR2 as YYEEEE. This CDR3 comprises 16 residues. The CDR3 bases are TGTGCCAGCAGCTTGGTACTAGCGGGAGTCACAGATACGCAGTATTTT. Translated: CASSLVLAGVTDTQYF.

This chain uses TRBV5-5 with TRBJ2-1; 8 bases map to TRBD2. Germline V lookup: CDR1 SGHKS, CDR2 YYEKEE (reference sequence). The length of the CDR3 is 16 residues. The V gene end was trimmed by 4 bases and the J gene end by 6 bases; junction bases not matched to a gene: 12. This CDR3 reads CASSPTGTSSANEQFF. CDR3 bases: TGTGCCAGCAGCCCGACCGGGACTAGTTCGGCCAATGAGCAGTTCTTC.

V usage is TRBV7-8 and J usage is TRBJ2-5; 8 bases map to TRBD1. CDR3 length: 15 amino acids. V dropped 5 bases and J dropped 1; count of bases not matched to a gene: 6. Germline V gene sequence: CDR1 SGHVS, CDR2 FQNEAQ. CDR3 DNA: TGTGCCAGCAGCCTAAGGGACAGGTCCCAAGAGACCCAGTACTTC. Translated, it gives CASSLRDRSQETQYF.

The genes are TRBV29-1 and TRBJ2-7, with a tentative D call TRBD2 (6 bases). Germline V gives CDR1 SQVTM, CDR2 ANQGSEA. This CDR3 region has 14 residues. V was shortened by 1 base and J by 3 bases, with 13 bases between the two germline ends. The CDR3 loop is CSVEGTGGVYEQYF. In nucleotides, the CDR3 is TGCAGCGTTGAAGGAACGGGCGGGGTCTACGAGCAGTACTTC.

The CDR3 protein is CAILKSRGYGYTF. In DNA form, the CDR3 reads TGTGCCATCCTTAAGTCCCGGGGCTATGGCTACACCTTC. The chain has TRBV12-3 or TRBV12-4 and TRBJ1-2; unclear D gene. Trimming took off 10 bases at V and 4 bases at J, with 16 bases between the two ends. The CDR3 has 13 residues.

The chain is built from TRBV19 and TRBJ1-1; weak D call: TRBD1 (6 bases). Germline V gene lookup returns CDR1 LNHDA and CDR2 SQIVND (reference sequence). The CDR3 consists of 13 residues. With 6 bases removed from V and 7 bases from J, the gap between germline ends came to 15 bases. The CDR3 DNA is TGTGCCAGTAGGCCCTACAGGGAGAATGAAGCTTTCTTT. Its translation is CASRPYRENEAFF.

In its sample, this clone was seen a few times. J is TRBJ1-1 and V is TRBV20-1, with D unclear. CDR3 length: 11 amino acids. Germline CDR1 and CDR2: DFQATT and SNEGSKA (reference sequence). Trimming stripped 6 bases from V and 2 bases from J, with 7 bases between. The CDR3 region is CSAPGNTEAFF. The DNA for the CDR3 is TGCAGTGCACCAGGTAACACTGAAGCTTTCTTT.

This clone was seen a handful of times. The genes are TRBV28 and TRBJ2-1, with D tentatively TRBD2 (6 bases). Germline CDR1 is MDHEN and CDR2 is SYDVKM. The ends were cut back, 6 bases at V and 10 bases at J, with 22 bases in the middle. The CDR3 consists of 15 residues. This chain's CDR3 is CASSLPGLDLGEQFF. In DNA, the CDR3 is TGTGCCAGCAGCCTACCGGGACTTGACCTTGGGGAGCAGTTCTTC.